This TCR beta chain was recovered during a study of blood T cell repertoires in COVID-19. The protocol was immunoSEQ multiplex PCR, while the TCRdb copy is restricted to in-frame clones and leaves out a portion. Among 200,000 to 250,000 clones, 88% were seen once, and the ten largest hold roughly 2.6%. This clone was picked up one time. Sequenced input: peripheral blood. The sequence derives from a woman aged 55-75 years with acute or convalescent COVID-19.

The CDR3 DNA follows: TGTGCCAGCAGTTTTCGGGAGGGGAGTGCCGGGGAGCTGTTTTTT. Translation: CASSFREGSAGELFF. The chain joins TRBV27 to TRBJ2-2, with 8 bases aligning to TRBD2. The V segment lost 3 bases and the J segment 6 bases; nucleotides outside the gene matches: 6. The CDR3 is 15 amino acids. CDR1 and CDR2 (germline): MNHEY, SMNVEV (reference sequence).